This passage covers 4 T cell receptor beta chains from one sample sequenced in a study of blood T cell repertoires in COVID-19. TCRdb's table, derived via immunoSEQ multiplex PCR, lists solely in-frame clones and lacks some. The sample lists roughly 150,000 clones; around four fifths were seen once. Sequencing was carried out using peripheral blood. The receptor source for this set is a woman of 80 years or more with COVID-19, enrolled during active disease.

This chain links TRBV6-5 with TRBJ1-2; 12 bases align to TRBD1. The CDR3 length is 15 residues. With V trimmed by 2 bases and J by 7 bases, 5 bases remained unmatched. Germline V gene lookup returns CDR1 MNHEY and CDR2 SVGAGI. This CDR3 reads CASSYTGTGGFGYTF. The CDR3, as DNA: TGTGCCAGCAGTTACACAGGGACAGGGGGCTTTGGCTACACCTTC.

V and J are TRBV4-2 and TRBJ2-3, with D possibly being TRBD2 (5 bases). Germline V gene sequence: CDR1 LGHNA, CDR2 YNFKEQ. V was pared by 0 bases and J by 0 bases, with 7 bases between. This CDR3 comprises 15 residues. As DNA, the CDR3 is TGTGCCAGCAGCCAAGATCAGCGGAGCACAGATACGCAGTATTTT. Protein: CASSQDQRSTDTQYF.

In its sample, this clone was seen once. The chain employs TRBV24-1 and TRBJ1-3, with 7 bases that match TRBD1. V lost 3 bases and J lost 2; bases outside the gene matches: 3. Germline loops: CDR1 KGHDR, CDR2 SFDVKD. This CDR3 comprises 15 residues. CDR3 DNA: TGTGCCACCAGTGATAGCCAGGGGGCTGGAAACACCATATATTTT. It is translated as CATSDSQGAGNTIYF.

This chain links TRBV7-3 with TRBJ2-1; 9 bases are shared with TRBD1. V lost 5 bases, J lost 6 bases, and 8 bases stayed unmatched. CDR1 and CDR2 (germline): SGHTA, FQGTGA. The CDR3 length is 15 residues. The CDR3 region is CASSPPGQGINEQFF. As DNA, the CDR3 is TGTGCCAGCAGCCCACCGGGACAGGGAATCAATGAGCAGTTCTTC.